The 10 T cell receptor beta chains below all came from one sample that was sequenced in a study of graft-versus-host responses after intestinal transplantation. Their recognized antigens are unknown. The repertoire was sequenced with immunoSEQ multiplex PCR; TCRdb's copy has only in-frame clones and lacks some. The sample lists about 51,000 clones; more than 80% were seen once. Sequences were derived from unstimulated CD4+ T cells sorted from spleen or lymph node cells, sampled before transplant. These receptors came from a human donor who was the organ donor for an intestinal transplant.

The chain carries TRBV29-1 and TRBJ2-2; no clear D gene. Germline V lookup: CDR1 SQVTM, CDR2 ANQGSEA. CDR3 length: 15 amino acids. V was clipped by 2 bases and J by 4 bases, with 14 bases between them. This CDR3 is CSVETFGQPTGELFF. The CDR3 DNA follows: TGCAGCGTTGAAACTTTCGGTCAACCCACCGGGGAGCTGTTTTTT.

The CDR3 spells CASSLAGLATEQYF. CDR3 nucleotides: TGTGCCAGCAGTCTAGCCGGACTAGCGACAGAGCAGTACTTC. The chain has TRBV27 and TRBJ2-7; the match to TRBD2 covers 9 bases. Germline trimming cut 5 bases from V and 7 bases from J; bases unmatched to any gene: 9. The germline V gene has CDR1 MNHEY and CDR2 SMNVEV (reference sequence). CDR3 length: 14 amino acids.

The gene calls are TRBV4-2 and TRBJ1-5; D remains ambiguous. V lost 2 bases and J lost 5, with 10 bases in between. The CDR3 extends over 14 amino acids. Germline V gene lookup returns CDR1 LGHNA and CDR2 YNFKEQ. The CDR3 nucleotides are TGTGCCAGCAGCCAATCTCCAGGCGATCAGCCCCAGCATTTT. This sequence encodes CASSQSPGDQPQHF.

The chain joins TRBV30 to TRBJ2-4, with D possibly being TRBD2 (6 bases). V gave up 1 base and J gave up 0 bases, with 10 bases separating them. This CDR3 contains 15 residues. The germline CDR1 and CDR2 sequences are GTSNPN and SVGIG (reference sequence). CDR3 amino acids: CAWSGRGLAKNIQYF. In DNA form, the CDR3 reads TGTGCCTGGAGTGGAAGGGGACTAGCCAAAAACATTCAGTACTTC.

The chain has TRBV7-2 and TRBJ1-1, with D uncertain. Germline CDR1 and CDR2: SGHTA and FQGNSA. This CDR3 contains 16 residues. V gave up 1 base and J gave up 1 base, with 13 bases separating them. In DNA, the CDR3 is TGTGCCAGCAGCTTAGGGTTCGGACGGGGGAACACTGAAGCTTTCTTT. Residues: CASSLGFGRGNTEAFF.

The chain combines TRBV7-6 with TRBJ2-1; possibly TRBD2 for D (6 bases). Trimming shortened V by 0 bases and J by 0 bases, and 12 bases separated the two germline ends. This CDR3 has 17 residues. Germline CDR1 reads SGHVS; CDR2 reads FNYEAQ. The CDR3 region is CASSLATSGRSYNEQFF. The DNA for the CDR3 is TGTGCCAGCAGCTTAGCGACCAGCGGGCGCTCCTACAATGAGCAGTTCTTC.

The V gene is TRBV18, the J gene TRBJ1-5; 10 bases match TRBD1. Germline lookup yields CDR1 KGHSH and CDR2 LQKENI. CDR3 length: 16 amino acids. After removal of 3 bases from V and 5 bases from J, the junction contained 7 bases not matched to a gene. DNA of the CDR3: TGTGCCAGCTCACCTTGGGACAGGGGATCCCATCAGCCCCAGCATTTT. Translation: CASSPWDRGSHQPQHF.

This clone was recorded only once. This chain uses TRBV28 with TRBJ2-1; 7 bases are a match to TRBD1. Trimming removed 3 bases from V and 4 bases from J; junction bases left unmatched: 15. Looked up from germline, CDR1 is MDHEN and CDR2 is SYDVKM. This CDR3 is 18 amino acids long. The CDR3 sequence is CASSLVLFTGASYNEQFF. The CDR3 DNA is TGTGCCAGCAGTTTGGTCTTATTCACAGGGGCTTCGTACAATGAGCAGTTCTTC.

The chain recombines TRBV6-5 with TRBJ1-2; TRBD1 agrees at 8 bases. The CDR3 is 15 residues long. Germline V CDR1 and CDR2: MNHEY, SVGAGI. Trimming cost V 7 bases and J 3 bases; bases outside gene matches: 10. CDR3 protein: CASKRLPTGDYGYTF. DNA of the CDR3: TGTGCCAGCAAAAGGCTCCCGACAGGGGACTATGGCTACACCTTC.

This clone has only one observation. This sequence joins TRBV7-8 and TRBJ1-2; D gene ambiguous. The CDR3 loop spans 10 amino acids. Per the germline V gene, CDR1 is SGHVS and CDR2 is FQNEAQ. Trimming left V 5 bases short and J 5 bases short, with 3 bases between. The CDR3 DNA reads TGTGCCAGCAGCCCGTATGGCTACACCTTC. This codes for CASSPYGYTF.